The rows below give T cell receptor beta chains drawn from one sample of a study of shared clonotypes between healthy human individuals. Sequencing used immunoSEQ multiplex PCR; TCRdb keeps in-frame clones, though not all of them. The repertoire holds about 2.4 million clones, approximately 94% seen once, with around 0.37% in the top ten. Sequencing was carried out using naive CD4+ T cells from PBMCs. These receptor sequences come from a man aged 18 to 35 in good health. Some clones in this sample may be carry-over from other donors' samples. Both conserved end residues are part of each CDR3.

J gene	V gene	CDR3 protein
TRBJ2-1	TRBV5-1	CASTSGRGDEQFF
TRBJ1-5	TRBV29-1	CSVVVRDSNQPQHF
TRBJ2-1	TRBV15	CATSRGGLAGVNEQFF
TRBJ1-3	TRBV19	CASSIRQRNTIYF
TRBJ2-3	TRBV2	CASNRDRHTDTQYF
TRBJ2-1	TRBV6-1	CASRVQGSSYNEQFF
TRBJ1-3	TRBV10-3	CAISEPTPGTSGNTIYF
TRBJ2-3	TRBV4-1	CASSPRGAPSTDTQYF
TRBJ2-5	TRBV21-1	CASSKGGLGPQETQYF
TRBJ2-3	TRBV6-1	CASSAGDTQYF
TRBJ1-2	TRBV7-9	CASSRNRGVDGYTF
TRBJ2-5	TRBV25-1	CASSEFEPVGTQYF
TRBJ1-2	TRBV4-3	CASSQERGFIPGYTF
TRBJ2-1	TRBV4-3	CASSHGLAVNEQFF
TRBJ2-1	TRBV5-1	CASSRSGSDDEQFF
TRBJ1-1	TRBV2	CASSPTALNTEAFF
TRBJ2-3	TRBV10-1	CASSDFRTDTDTQYF
TRBJ1-1	TRBV5-1	CASNDGGVTEAFF
TRBJ2-7	TRBV18	CASSPVAGTGDEQYF
TRBJ2-1	TRBV4-1	CASSPLGTSGRARDNEQFF
TRBJ2-1	TRBV4-3	CASSQTSLLAGAAEQFF
TRBJ2-1	TRBV6-1	CASSESGRAFGEQFF
TRBJ2-1	TRBV9	CASSTQSGGRQFF
TRBJ1-2	TRBV18	CASSPLSGDSVPFF
TRBJ1-2	TRBV5-1	CASSLSRANYGYTF
TRBJ2-1	TRBV19	CASSTSRYLWVF
TRBJ2-6	TRBV6-1	CASSEGYGANVLTF
TRBJ2-1	TRBV27	CASSSRLTSGSSYNEQFF
TRBJ2-5	TRBV18	CASSQSVGETQYF
TRBJ1-2	TRBV6-5	CASSPDRNSNYTF
TRBJ2-1	TRBV5-1	CASSLITGSYNEQFF